The 7 T cell receptor beta chains given below trace back to one sample, sequenced in a study of control samples from healthy donors and cancer patients. This table comes from immunoSEQ multiplex PCR, and its TCRdb copy is limited to in-frame clones, with some not included. The sample consists of tens of thousands of clones, around nine tenths of them appearing once. Sequencing was performed on PBMCs. These receptors were collected from a woman between 55 and 75 years old with head and neck cancer.

The chain combines TRBV5-1 with TRBJ1-6; perhaps TRBD1 as D (5 bases). Germline V gene lookup returns CDR1 SGHRS and CDR2 YFSETQ. Trimming pared 1 base from V and 1 base from J, leaving 6 bases between. The CDR3 sequence is 15 residues long. This CDR3 is CASSLQGSYNSPLHF. The CDR3 bases are TGCGCCAGCAGCTTGCAGGGATCCTATAATTCACCCCTCCACTTT.

V is TRBV20-1 and J is TRBJ2-7; 12 bases align to TRBD2. V lost 3 bases to trimming and J lost 3 bases; unmatched junction nucleotides: 6. CDR1 and CDR2 from the germline V gene are DFQATT and SNEGSKA (reference sequence). The CDR3 spans 15 residues. This CDR3 reads CSASASGRAYYEQYF. In DNA, the CDR3 is TGCAGTGCTAGTGCTAGCGGGAGGGCCTACTACGAGCAGTACTTC.

The CDR3 DNA sequence: TGTGCCAGTAGTCCTCGTAGGGCAGGGGAGCTGTTTTTT. Translated, it gives CASSPRRAGELFF. The chain is built from TRBV19 and TRBJ2-2; no firm D call. Germline lookup yields CDR1 LNHDA and CDR2 SQIVND (reference sequence). This CDR3 comprises 13 residues. Trimming removed 5 bases at V and 8 bases at J, with 12 bases between.

The J gene is TRBJ1-2, the V gene TRBV28; 7 bases align to TRBD1. The trim removed 5 bases at V and 9 bases at J, leaving 12 bases unmatched. The CDR3 has 14 amino acids. CDR1 is MDHEN, CDR2 SYDVKM, per germline. The CDR3 sequence is CASSPRDSALRYTF. The CDR3 bases are TGTGCCAGCAGTCCCCGGGACAGCGCTCTTCGCTACACCTTC.

A word on this clone: Mismatch with germline at one junction end may stem from a read error. The rearrangement links TRBV30 to TRBJ1-2; D might be TRBD1 (6 bases). Germline CDR1 and CDR2: GTSNPN and SVGIG (reference sequence). The CDR3 loop spans 13 amino acids. The CDR3: CAWRGTGNFGYTF. CDR3 nucleotide sequence: TGTGCCTGGCGGGGAACAGGGAACTTTGGCTACACCTTC.

The chain carries TRBV7-8 and TRBJ2-7; tentatively, D is TRBD2 (6 bases). Trimming took off 6 bases at V and 4 bases at J, with 16 bases between the two ends. CDR1 is SGHVS, CDR2 FQNEAQ, per germline. The length of the CDR3 is 14 residues. The CDR3 DNA sequence: TGTGCCAGCAGACCCGCTAGCGAGGGATACGAGCAGTACTTC. This sequence encodes CASRPASEGYEQYF.

This clone was seen a single time. The chain is built from TRBV24-1 and TRBJ2-7, with D tentatively TRBD1 (6 bases). The CDR3 is 16 amino acids. Looked up from germline, CDR1 is KGHDR and CDR2 is SFDVKD. Trimming pared 3 bases from V and 0 bases from J, leaving 14 bases between. The CDR3 nucleotides are TGTGCCACCAGTGATCGGGACATGCAAAGCTCCTACGAGCAGTACTTC. Translated, it gives CATSDRDMQSSYEQYF.